This TCR beta chain was retrieved from a study of Graves' ophthalmopathy and Graves' hyperthyroidism. RNA transcripts yielded amplified TCR beta CDR3 regions. After a first-round RT-PCR with HTBI primers, a second-round multiplex PCR was run. TCRdb independently ran MiXCR on the multiplex PCR reads; one entry per CDR3 protein. The sample has about 640,000 distinct CDR3 sequences, approximately 39% seen once. Details on this clonotype: The antigen is unknown.

All donors with ophthalmopathy were recorded as having moderate-to-severe activity, CAS ≥3, NOSPECS ≥4 and a duration under 3 months. Other autoimmune disease, uncontrolled infection, pregnancy and lactation led to exclusion. Per germline, CDR1 SQVTM and CDR2 ANQGSEA. The CDR3 totals 12 residues. V lost 0 bases and J lost 10; bases outside the gene matches: 5. Regarding the study as a whole: For predicting ophthalmopathy progression, the model had more than 60% sensitivity and 72.22% specificity. Blood also held most thyroid clonotypes expanded above 0.001 frequency.

The sequence derives from an adult man with Graves' ophthalmopathy. The sequenced sample was peripheral blood. The chain joins TRBV29-1 to TRBJ1-1; the match to TRBD1 covers 7 bases. CDR3 sequence reads: CSVEDTGDRAFF. The CDR3 DNA follows: TGCAGCGTTGAAGATACAGGGGATCGAGCTTTCTTT.